The text below deals with one T cell receptor (beta chain). Its matching antigen is unknown. This sample is part of a study of graft-versus-host responses after intestinal transplantation. Method: immunoSEQ multiplex PCR; TCRdb's copy keeps in-frame clones and lacks some. Here the sample spans some 110,000 clones, about 92% being singletons. General study findings and limits: Recipient marrow contained GvH clones, some of which appeared first in ileum or blood.

Germline trimming cut 1 base from V and 0 bases from J; bases unmatched to any gene: 3. CDR1 is MGHRA, CDR2 YSYEKL, per germline. There are 15 residues in the CDR3. The chain combines TRBV4-1 with TRBJ2-7; 7 nucleotides agree with TRBD2. The TCR sequence derives from a human donor who was the organ donor for an intestinal transplant. Source: unstimulated CD8+ T cells sorted from spleen or lymph node cells, taken before transplant. CDR3: CASSQASGASYEQYF. CDR3 sequence (DNA): TGCGCCAGCAGCCAAGCGAGCGGGGCCTCCTACGAGCAGTACTTC.